This T cell receptor (beta chain) derives from a study of vaccination effects on CD4 cells after COVID-19. Overall study context: Samples gathered post-vaccine arrived a median of 72 days past the second dose. Each well held 1.5 million to 2.5 million PBMC cultured with around 9.7 ug/ml peptides and around 11 IU/ml IL-2.

V trimming: 5 bases; J trimming: 8 bases; junction bases outside the gene matches: 11. CDR1 SGHNT and CDR2 YYREEE come from the germline V gene (reference sequence). This CDR3 region has 15 residues. Of note for this clone: Its matching antigen is unknown.

The table came from immunoSEQ multiplex PCR; TCRdb's copy has only in-frame clones and leaves some out. The sample shows 40,000 to 55,000 clones, more than 65% of them seen only once. Cells that had been cultured for 9 to 10 days were the source of isolated CD4+ T cells. The person had PCR-confirmed SARS-CoV-2 infection between March and December 2020. The participants, recipients of two vaccine doses, got either BNT162b2 or mRNA-1273. The source of this sequence is a human donor who had a prior SARS-CoV-2 infection. This specimen was CD4+ T cells from PBMCs cultured without peptide, taken after COVID-19 vaccination. The V call is TRBV5-4, the J call TRBJ2-7; 12 bases agree with TRBD2. CDR3 residues: CASSPEASGRVKQYF. CDR3 nucleotides: TGTGCCAGCAGTCCCGAGGCTAGCGGGAGGGTAAAGCAGTACTTC.